This T cell receptor beta chain was profiled in a study of T cell repertoires in cytomegalovirus infection. TCRdb re-analysed the reads in MiXCR, keeping a single row per CDR3 protein. The table records roughly 720,000 distinct CDR3 sequences, less than 40% of them present only once. This clonotype was picked up a small number of times. Trimming stripped 8 bases from V and 0 bases from J, with 10 bases between. Germline-derived CDR1 and CDR2 are MNHEY and SVGEGT. The CDR3 has 13 residues. The chain carries TRBV6-2 or TRBV6-3 and TRBJ2-5, with D tentatively TRBD2 (6 bases). The TCR was taken from a human donor in good health (CMV status not recorded). Some clones in this sample may be carry-over from other donors' samples. Input material: PBMCs. The CDR3 bases are TGTGCCAGCGGAGGGGCCAACCAAGAGACCCAGTACTTC. Its protein is CASGGANQETQYF.